A single sample gave rise to the 2 T cell receptor beta chains below, sequenced in a study of blood T cell repertoires in COVID-19. Assay used: immunoSEQ multiplex PCR; TCRdb lists only in-frame clones, some missing. The sample has approximately 97,000 clones, 87% seen once; the top ten hold 2%. Sequences were obtained from peripheral blood. These receptors all stem from a man aged 45 to 65 with active COVID-19.

This clone occurred once. The rearrangement joins TRBV2 to TRBJ1-5; no firm D call. The germline V gene encodes CDR1 SNHLY and CDR2 FYNNEI. V dropped 5 bases and J dropped 5 bases, with 10 bases sitting between them. CDR3 length: 13 amino acids. The chain's CDR3 is CASSIGEDQPQHF. The CDR3 nucleotides read TGTGCCAGCAGTATCGGGGAGGATCAGCCCCAGCATTTT.

The J gene is TRBJ2-3, the V gene TRBV3-1 (or the pseudogene TRBV3-2); D is perhaps TRBD2 (5 bases). V was cut by 3 bases and J by 6 bases, with 10 bases left in between. The CDR3 is 13 residues long. Per the germline V gene, CDR1 is LGHDT and CDR2 is YNNKEL (reference sequence). CDR3 amino acids: CASSHQEADTQYF. The CDR3 DNA is TGTGCCAGCAGCCACCAGGAGGCGGATACGCAGTATTTT.